The 2 T cell receptor beta chains reported below all come from one sample, sequenced in a study of T cell changes during pregnancy in multiple sclerosis. Some clones are missing from TCRdb's copy, which holds only in-frame ones; the method was immunoSEQ multiplex PCR. The profile shows more than 55,000 clones, roughly 92% of them singletons. Sequenced here: peripheral blood, sampled in the second trimester of pregnancy. Receptors originate from a female donor with multiple sclerosis, enrolled in a pregnancy study.

This clone was observed once. The genes are TRBV19 and TRBJ1-3; D unresolved. CDR1 and CDR2 (germline): LNHDA, SQIVND (reference sequence). The CDR3 is 14 amino acids. V gave up 3 bases and J gave up 2 bases, with 8 bases separating them. The DNA for the CDR3 is TGTGCCAGTAGTATTTCGGGAGCTGGAAACACCATATATTTT. It specifies CASSISGAGNTIYF.

The J gene is TRBJ2-3, the V gene TRBV19; 8 bases match TRBD1. V was pared by 8 bases and J by 2 bases, with 6 bases of the junction left unmatched. The CDR3 sequence is 14 residues long. Germline V gives CDR1 LNHDA, CDR2 SQIVND (reference sequence). DNA for the CDR3: TGTGCCAGTTCCGCGGACAGGGCCACAGATACGCAGTATTTT. Translating it yields CASSADRATDTQYF.